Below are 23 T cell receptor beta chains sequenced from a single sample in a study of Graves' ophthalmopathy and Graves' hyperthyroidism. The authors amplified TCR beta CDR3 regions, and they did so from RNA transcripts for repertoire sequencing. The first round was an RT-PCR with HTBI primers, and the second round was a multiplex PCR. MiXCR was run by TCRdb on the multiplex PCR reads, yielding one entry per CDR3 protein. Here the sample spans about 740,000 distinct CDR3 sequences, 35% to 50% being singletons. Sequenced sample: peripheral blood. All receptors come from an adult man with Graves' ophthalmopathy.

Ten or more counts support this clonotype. The CDR3 sequence is CASSLMAASGNTEAFF. DNA of the CDR3: TGTGCCAGCAGCTTAATGGCAGCATCAGGTAACACTGAAGCTTTCTTT. This sequence joins TRBV7-3 and TRBJ1-1; D is unclear. Germline lookup yields CDR1 SGHTA and CDR2 FQGTGA. CDR3 length equals 16 residues. Trimming removed 1 base from V and 2 bases from J, with 14 bases in between.

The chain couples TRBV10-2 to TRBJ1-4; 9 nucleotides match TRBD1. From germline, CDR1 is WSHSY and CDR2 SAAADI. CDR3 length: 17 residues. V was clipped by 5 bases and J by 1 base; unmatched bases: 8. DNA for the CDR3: TGCGCCAGCAGTTCCGGGACAGGGAGTGGAACTAATGAAAAACTGTTTTTT. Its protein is CASSSGTGSGTNEKLFF.

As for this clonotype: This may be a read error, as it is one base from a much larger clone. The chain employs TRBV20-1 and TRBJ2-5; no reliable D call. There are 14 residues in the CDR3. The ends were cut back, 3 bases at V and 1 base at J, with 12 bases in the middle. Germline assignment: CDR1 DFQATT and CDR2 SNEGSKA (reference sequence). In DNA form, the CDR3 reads TGCAGTGCTAGTCCGTTCCAGCTCCAAGAGACCCAGTACTTC. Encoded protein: CSASPFQLQETQYF.

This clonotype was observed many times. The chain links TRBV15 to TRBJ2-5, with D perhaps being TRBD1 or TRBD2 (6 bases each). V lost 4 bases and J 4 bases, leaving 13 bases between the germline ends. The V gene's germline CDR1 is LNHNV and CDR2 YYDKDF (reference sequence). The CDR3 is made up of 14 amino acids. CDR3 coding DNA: TGTGCCACCAGCATGGGCGGAGGGGGAGAGACCCAGTACTTC. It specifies CATSMGGGGETQYF.

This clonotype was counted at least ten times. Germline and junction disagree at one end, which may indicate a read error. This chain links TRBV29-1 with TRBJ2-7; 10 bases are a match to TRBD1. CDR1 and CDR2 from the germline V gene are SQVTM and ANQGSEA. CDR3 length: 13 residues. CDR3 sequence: CSAWDRGGYKQYF. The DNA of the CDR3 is TGCAGCGCGTGGGACAGGGGAGGCTACAAGCAGTACTTC.

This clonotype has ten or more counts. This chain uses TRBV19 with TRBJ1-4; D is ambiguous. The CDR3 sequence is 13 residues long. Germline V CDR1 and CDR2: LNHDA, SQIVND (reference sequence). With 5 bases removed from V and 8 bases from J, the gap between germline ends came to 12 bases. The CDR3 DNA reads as TGTGCCAGTAGTTTGAACAGCGGGGAAAAACTGTTTTTT. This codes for CASSLNSGEKLFF.

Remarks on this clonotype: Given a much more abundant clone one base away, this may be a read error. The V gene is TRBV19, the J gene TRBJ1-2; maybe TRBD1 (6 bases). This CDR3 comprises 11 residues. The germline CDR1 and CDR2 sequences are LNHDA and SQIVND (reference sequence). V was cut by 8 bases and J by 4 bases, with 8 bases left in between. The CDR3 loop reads CASGDIYGYTF. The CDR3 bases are TGTGCCAGTGGGGACATCTATGGCTACACCTTC.

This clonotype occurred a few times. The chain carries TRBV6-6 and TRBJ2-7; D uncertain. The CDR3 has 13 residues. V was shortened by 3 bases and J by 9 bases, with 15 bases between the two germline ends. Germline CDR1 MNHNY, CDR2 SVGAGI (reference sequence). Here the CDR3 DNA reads TGTGCCAGCAGTTATATCCCAGGACGCATGCAGTACTTC. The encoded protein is CASSYIPGRMQYF.

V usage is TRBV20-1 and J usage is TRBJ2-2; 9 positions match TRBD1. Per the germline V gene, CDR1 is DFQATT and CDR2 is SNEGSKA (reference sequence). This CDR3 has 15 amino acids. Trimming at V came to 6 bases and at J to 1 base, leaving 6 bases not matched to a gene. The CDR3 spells CSASQGARNTGELFF. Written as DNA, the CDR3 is TGCAGTGCCTCACAGGGGGCGAGGAACACCGGGGAGCTGTTTTTT.

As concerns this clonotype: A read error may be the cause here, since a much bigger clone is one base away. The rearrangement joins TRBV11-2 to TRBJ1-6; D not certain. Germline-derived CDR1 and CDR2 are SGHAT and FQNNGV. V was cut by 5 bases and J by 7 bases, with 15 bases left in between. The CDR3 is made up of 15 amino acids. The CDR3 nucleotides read TGTGCCAGCAGCACAGCTGCGGGGAAAAATTCACCCCTCCACTTT. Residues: CASSTAAGKNSPLHF.

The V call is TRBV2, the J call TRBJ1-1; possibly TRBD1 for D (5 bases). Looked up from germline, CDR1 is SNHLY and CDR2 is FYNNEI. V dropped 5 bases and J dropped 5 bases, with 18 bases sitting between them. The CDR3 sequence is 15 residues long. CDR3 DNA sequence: TGTGCCAGCAGTTGGTCCGGGACCGCATTAACTGAAGCTTTCTTT. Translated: CASSWSGTALTEAFF.

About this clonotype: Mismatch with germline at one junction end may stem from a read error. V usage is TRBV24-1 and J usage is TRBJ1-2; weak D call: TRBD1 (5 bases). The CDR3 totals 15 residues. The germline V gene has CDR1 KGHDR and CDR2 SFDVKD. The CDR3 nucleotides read TGTGCCAGCAGTTCCACGAGGACATTTCAAGGGGGCTACACCTTC. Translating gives CASSSTRTFQGGYTF.

The CDR3 nucleotides read TGTGCCAGCAGCGTTGGCCAGGGGAGTAATGAAAAACTGTTTTTT. This translates into CASSVGQGSNEKLFF. The chain links TRBV9 to TRBJ1-4, with a tentative D call TRBD1 (6 bases). CDR1 is SGDLS, CDR2 YYNGEE, per germline. The CDR3 runs to 15 residues. Between the trimmed V and J ends, which lost 2 bases and 4 bases, there was a span of 12 bases.

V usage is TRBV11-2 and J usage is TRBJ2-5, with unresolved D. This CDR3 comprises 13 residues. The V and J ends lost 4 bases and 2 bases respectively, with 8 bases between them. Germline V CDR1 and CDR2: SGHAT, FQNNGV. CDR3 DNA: TGTGCCAGCAGCTACAAACCTCAAGAGACCCAGTACTTC. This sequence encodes CASSYKPQETQYF. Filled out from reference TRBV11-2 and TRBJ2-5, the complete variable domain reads EAGVAQSPRYKIIEKRQSVAFWCNPISGHATLYWYQQILGQGPKLLIQFQNNGVVDDSQLPKDRFSAERLKGVDSTLKIQPAKLEDSAVYLCASSYKPQETQYFGPGTRLLVL.

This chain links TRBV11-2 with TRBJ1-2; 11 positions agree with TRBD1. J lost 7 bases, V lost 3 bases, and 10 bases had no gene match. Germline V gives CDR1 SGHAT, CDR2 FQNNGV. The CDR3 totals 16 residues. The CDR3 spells CASSFSRTGGLSGYTF. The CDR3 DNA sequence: TGTGCCAGCAGCTTCTCCAGGACAGGGGGCCTCTCTGGCTACACCTTC.

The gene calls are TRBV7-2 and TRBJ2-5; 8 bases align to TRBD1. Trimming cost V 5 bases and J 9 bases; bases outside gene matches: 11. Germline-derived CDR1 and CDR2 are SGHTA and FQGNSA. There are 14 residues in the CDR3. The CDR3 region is CASSPTGDGQPQYF. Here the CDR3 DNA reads TGTGCCAGCAGCCCGACAGGGGACGGGCAGCCCCAGTACTTC.

The CDR3 DNA follows: TGTGCCACCAGCAGTTACTCCGGGAGCACTGAAGCTTTCTTT. Protein product: CATSSYSGSTEAFF. The chain joins TRBV15 to TRBJ1-1; no reliable D call. The V gene's germline CDR1 is LNHNV and CDR2 YYDKDF (reference sequence). This CDR3 is built from 14 residues. V was pared by 3 bases and J by 4 bases, with 12 bases between.

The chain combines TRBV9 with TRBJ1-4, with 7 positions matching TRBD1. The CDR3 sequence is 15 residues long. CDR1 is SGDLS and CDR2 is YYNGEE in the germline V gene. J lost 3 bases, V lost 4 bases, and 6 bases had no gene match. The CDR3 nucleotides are TGTGCCAGCAGCCTAGGGACAGACCCTAATGAAAAACTGTTTTTT. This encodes CASSLGTDPNEKLFF.

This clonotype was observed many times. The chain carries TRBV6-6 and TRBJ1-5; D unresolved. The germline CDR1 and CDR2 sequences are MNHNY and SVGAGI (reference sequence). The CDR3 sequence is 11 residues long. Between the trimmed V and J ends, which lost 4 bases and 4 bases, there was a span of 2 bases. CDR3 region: CASSSNQPQHF. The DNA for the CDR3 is TGTGCCAGCAGTTCGAATCAGCCCCAGCATTTT.

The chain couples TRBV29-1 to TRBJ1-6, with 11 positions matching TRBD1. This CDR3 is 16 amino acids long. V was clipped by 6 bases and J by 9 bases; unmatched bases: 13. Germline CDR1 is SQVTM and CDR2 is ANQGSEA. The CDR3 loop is CSVSRDRGALGSPLHF. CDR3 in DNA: TGCAGCGTGTCCCGGGACAGGGGGGCTCTAGGTTCACCCCTCCACTTT. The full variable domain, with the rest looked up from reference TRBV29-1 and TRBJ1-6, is SAVISQKPSRDICQRGTSLTIQCQVDSQVTMMFWYRQQPGQSLTLIATANQGSEATYESGFVIDKFPISRPNLTFSTLTVSNMSPEDSSIYLCSVSRDRGALGSPLHFGNGTRLTVT.

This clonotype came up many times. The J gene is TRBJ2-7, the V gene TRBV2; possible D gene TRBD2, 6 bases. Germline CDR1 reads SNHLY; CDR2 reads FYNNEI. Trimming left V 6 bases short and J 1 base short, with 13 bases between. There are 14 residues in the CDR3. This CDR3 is CASRSPGESYEQYF. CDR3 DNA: TGTGCCAGCAGATCTCCGGGAGAATCCTACGAGCAGTACTTC.

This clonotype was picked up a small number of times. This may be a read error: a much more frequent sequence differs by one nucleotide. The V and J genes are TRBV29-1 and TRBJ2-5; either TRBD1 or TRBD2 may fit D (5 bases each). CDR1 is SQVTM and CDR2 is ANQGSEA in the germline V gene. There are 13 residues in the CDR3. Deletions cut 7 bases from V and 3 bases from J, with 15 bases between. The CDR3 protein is CSADQGAEETQYF. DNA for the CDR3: TGCAGCGCTGATCAGGGAGCGGAAGAGACCCAGTACTTC.

The CDR3 region has the DNA TGCAGCCCAGGACAGGGTGATGGCTACACCTTC. It is translated as CSPGQGDGYTF. The rearrangement links TRBV29-1 to TRBJ1-2, with 8 bases fitting TRBD1. CDR3 length: 11 residues. V lost 8 bases, J lost 6 bases, and 5 bases stayed unmatched. CDR1 and CDR2 (germline): SQVTM, ANQGSEA.